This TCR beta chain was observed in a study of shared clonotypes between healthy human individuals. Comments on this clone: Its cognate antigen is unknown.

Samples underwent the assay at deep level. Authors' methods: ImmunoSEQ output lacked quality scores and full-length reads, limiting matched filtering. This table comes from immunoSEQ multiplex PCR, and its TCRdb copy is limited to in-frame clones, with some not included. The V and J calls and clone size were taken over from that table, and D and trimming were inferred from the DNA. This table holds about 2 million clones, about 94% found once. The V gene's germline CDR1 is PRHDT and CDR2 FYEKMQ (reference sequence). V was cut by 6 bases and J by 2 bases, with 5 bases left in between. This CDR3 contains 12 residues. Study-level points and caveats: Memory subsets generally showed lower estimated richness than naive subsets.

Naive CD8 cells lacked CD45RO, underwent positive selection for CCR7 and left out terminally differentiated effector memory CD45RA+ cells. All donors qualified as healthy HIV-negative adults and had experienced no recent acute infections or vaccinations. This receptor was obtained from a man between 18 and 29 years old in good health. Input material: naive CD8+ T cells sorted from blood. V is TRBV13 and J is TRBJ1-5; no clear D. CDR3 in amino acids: CASRRGNQPQHF. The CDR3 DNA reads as TGTGCCAGCAGGAGGGGCAATCAGCCCCAGCATTTT.